This T cell receptor (beta chain) was found in a study of blood T cell repertoires in COVID-19 (dated by TCRdb to about 2020). Notes on the research overall: The collaborator samples originated in the United States, Italy and Spain and spanned the acute and convalescent phases of COVID-19. The material from the prospective study consisted of cDNA or gDNA derived from T cells, B-cell-depleted T cells, or PBMCs. The dataset comprised deeply sampled blood TCRbeta repertoires from subjects exposed to, actively infected with, or recovered from COVID-19. The repertoires were released in a freely available public database meant as a resource for research on the immune response to SARS-CoV-2. The samples were drawn from the first 160 participants of the ongoing ImmuneRACE study and from over a thousand subjects provided by 6 global collaborators. A de-identified subject ID, COVID-19 status, age in years and sex were almost always included in the sample metadata. Where HLA class I and class II types were available, the types were taken from metadata supplied by the sample provider, not from assay-based typing. Results and caveats for the whole study, not just this receptor: How much clinical and demographic metadata was included differed by source and by participant, and the metadata was provided uncurated.

Collaborating institutions collected whole blood in K2EDTA tubes following their own protocols. For TCRbeta analysis, collaborator samples were shipped as frozen whole blood, as isolated PBMCs, or as DNA extracted from either sample type. TCRbeta CDR3 regions were amplified from genomic DNA by means of the immunoSEQ Assay, a bias-controlled multiplex PCR. On the authors' methods: Nucleated cell counts per sample were estimated from amplification of reference gene primers within the assay. Sequence reads were collapsed and filtered to measure the absolute abundance of every unique TCRbeta CDR3 rearrangement. For each sample, productive Simpson clonality was calculated by taking the square root of Simpson's diversity index across productive rearrangements. TCRdb took over this immuneACCESS table, retaining in-frame rearrangements with V and J assigned. Such tables are incomplete; in checked studies, under half of the missing clones stem from an unresolved V gene, and the remainder is unexplained. V and J calls and clone size come straight from that table; D and trimming were deduced from the DNA. The sample yields about 140,000 clones; 85% to 90% were counted once. Clones ranked in the top ten supply less than 4% of the sample.

Concerning this clone itself: It lacks a known antigen. Base quality data are lacking; no much larger clone is found one base away.

According to the germline V gene, CDR1 reads ENHRY and CDR2 reads SYGVKD. After removal of 1 base from V and 1 base from J, the junction retains 3 bases not matched to a gene. From its cysteine to its phenylalanine, the CDR3 spans 16 amino acids. Solely the CDR3 DNA is kept, with 48 bases framed from the first base. This chain is built from TRBV10-3 and TRBJ2-2; TRBD1 matches 7 bases in the middle. This TCR was recovered from a woman aged 55-69 years with active COVID-19. Source material: peripheral blood. This receptor carries the CDR3 CAISEFRTGNTGELFF. The DNA sequence is TGTGCCATCAGTGAGTTTCGGACAGGGAACACCGGGGAGCTGTTTTTT.